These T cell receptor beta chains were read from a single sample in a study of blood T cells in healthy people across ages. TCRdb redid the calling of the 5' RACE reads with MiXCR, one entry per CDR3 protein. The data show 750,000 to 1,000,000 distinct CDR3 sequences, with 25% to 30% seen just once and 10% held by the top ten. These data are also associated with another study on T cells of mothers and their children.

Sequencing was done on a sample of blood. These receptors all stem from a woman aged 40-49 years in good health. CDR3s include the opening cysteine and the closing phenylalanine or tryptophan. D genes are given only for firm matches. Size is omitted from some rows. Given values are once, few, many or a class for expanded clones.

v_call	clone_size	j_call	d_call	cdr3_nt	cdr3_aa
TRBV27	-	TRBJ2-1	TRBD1	TGTGCCGGCAGTACTGATAGGACAGGGTCCTACAATGAGCAGTTCTTC	CAGSTDRTGSYNEQFF
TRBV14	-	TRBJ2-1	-	TGTGCCAGCAGCCAAGCCCAGGGGCTGCCCTACAATGAGCAGTTCTTC	CASSQAQGLPYNEQFF
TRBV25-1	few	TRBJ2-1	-	TGTGCCAGCAGCCTTACTGGGTCGCGCTACTACAATGAGCAGTTCTTC	CASSLTGSRYYNEQFF
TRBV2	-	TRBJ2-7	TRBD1	TGTGCCAGTAGTGAGACAGGGCGAAGCGAGCAGTACTTC	CASSETGRSEQYF
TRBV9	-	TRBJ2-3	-	TGTGCCAGCAGCTCCCGACTAGTCGGGGATACGCAGTATTTT	CASSSRLVGDTQYF
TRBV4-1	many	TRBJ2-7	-	TGCGCCAGCAGCCTCCTCCCAGGGGAGGCTTACGAGCAGTACTTC	CASSLLPGEAYEQYF
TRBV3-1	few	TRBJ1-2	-	TGTGCCAGCAGCCAAGAAACTTTTGGTAGCGGTGGCTACACCTTC	CASSQETFGSGGYTF
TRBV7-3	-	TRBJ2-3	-	TGTGCCAGCAGCTCGACGGGGGAACGCACAGATACGCAGTATTTT	CASSSTGERTDTQYF
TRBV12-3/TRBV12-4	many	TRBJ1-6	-	TGTGCCAGCAGTTATGGAGGGGATAATTCACCCCTCCACTTT	CASSYGGDNSPLHF
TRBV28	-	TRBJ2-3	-	TGTGCCAGCAGTTTAGCGGCAACGGGCACAGATACGCAGTATTTT	CASSLAATGTDTQYF
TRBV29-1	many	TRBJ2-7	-	TGCAGCGTTCCAGGGGTGGGCTACGAGCAGTACTTC	CSVPGVGYEQYF
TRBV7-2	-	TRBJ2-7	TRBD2	TGCGCCAGCAGCTTAGAGTCGGGGGGGGCCTACGAGCAGTACTTC	CASSLESGGAYEQYF
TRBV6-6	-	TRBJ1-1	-	TGTGCCAGCAGAGACCCCGGCATGGGGGGGACTGAAGCTTTCTTT	CASRDPGMGGTEAFF
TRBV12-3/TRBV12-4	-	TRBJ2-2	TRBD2	TGTGCCAGCAGTTTAGGCGGGCGGGGGTTGCCGAACCGGGAGCTGTTTTTT	CASSLGGRGLPNRELFF
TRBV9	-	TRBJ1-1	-	TGTGCCAGCAGCGTAGCGGGGAACACTGAAGCTCTCTTT	CASSVAGNTEALF
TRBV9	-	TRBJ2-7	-	TGTGCCAGCAGCGTAGGGGCAGGGGAGACCTACGAGCAGTACTTC	CASSVGAGETYEQYF
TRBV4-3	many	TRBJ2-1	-	TGCGCCAGCAGCCAAGTTGGCAGGGGTTTCCTCATCCCCCAGTTCTTC	CASSQVGRGFLIPQFF
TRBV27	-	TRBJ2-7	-	TGTGCCAGCAGTCTGACAGCAGTCTACGAGCAGTACTTC	CASSLTAVYEQYF
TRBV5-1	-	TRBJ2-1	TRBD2	TGCGCCAGCAGCCCGGGGGGGACGGGGCGCTACAATGAGCAGTTCTTC	CASSPGGTGRYNEQFF
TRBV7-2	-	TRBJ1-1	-	TGTGCCAGCAGCTTAGTTGCGGGAGGGGCTTTCTTT	CASSLVAGGAFF
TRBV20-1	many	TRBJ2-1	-	TGCAGTGCCCCGGGGCAGGGAGACAATGAGCAGTTCTTC	CSAPGQGDNEQFF
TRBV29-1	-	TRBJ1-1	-	TGCAGCGCCGGGGGGGCAGGGGAAGGGACTGAAGCTTTCTTT	CSAGGAGEGTEAFF
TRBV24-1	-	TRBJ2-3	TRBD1	TGTGCCACCAGTGACCCGGGACAGGGATACACAGATACGCAGTATTTT	CATSDPGQGYTDTQYF
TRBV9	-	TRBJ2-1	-	TGTGCCAGCAGCGTAGGCCTCGGCCCCTACGAGCAGTTCTTC	CASSVGLGPYEQFF
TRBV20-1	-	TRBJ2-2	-	TGCAGTGCTCCCCCCGGGACAAGGACCGGGGAGCTGTTTTTT	CSAPPGTRTGELFF
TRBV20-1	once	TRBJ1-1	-	TGCAGTGCTAGCTACAGGGACTACACTGAAGCTTTCTTT	CSASYRDYTEAFF
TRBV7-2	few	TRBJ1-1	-	TGTGCCAGCAGCAGACGACGGACAACCGGGACTGAAGCTTTCTTT	CASSRRRTTGTEAFF
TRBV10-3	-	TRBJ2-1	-	TGTGCCATCAGTGGGACCCCAGGGGCCTATAATGAGCAGTTCTTC	CAISGTPGAYNEQFF
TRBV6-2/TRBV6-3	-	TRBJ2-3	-	TGTGCCATCACTACAGGGCTCACAGATACGCAGTATTTT	CAITTGLTDTQYF
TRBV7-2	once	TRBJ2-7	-	TGTGCCAGCAGCTTAGACAGGGCGTCAGCCTACGAGCAGTACTTC	CASSLDRASAYEQYF
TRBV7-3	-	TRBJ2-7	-	TGTGCCAGCAGCTTAAGTCAGGCGGCCTACAATGAGCAGTACTTC	CASSLSQAAYNEQYF
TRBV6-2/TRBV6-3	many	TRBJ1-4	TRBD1	TGTGCCAGACTCGGACAGGCATCTCGGGAAAAACTGTTTTTT	CARLGQASREKLFF
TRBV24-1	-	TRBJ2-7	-	TGTGCCACCAGTGATCCCGGGACTCCTACGGGGGAGCAGTACTTC	CATSDPGTPTGEQYF
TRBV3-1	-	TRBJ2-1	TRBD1	TGTGCCAGCAGTGGACAGGTGGGGGATAATGAGCAGTTCTTC	CASSGQVGDNEQFF
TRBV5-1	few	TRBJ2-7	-	TGCGCCAGCAGCTTGGAAGGGACCAGCACCTACGAGCAGTACTTC	CASSLEGTSTYEQYF
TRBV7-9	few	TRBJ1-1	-	TGTGCCAGCAACCAAAGTTCGTACACTGAAGCTTTCTTT	CASNQSSYTEAFF
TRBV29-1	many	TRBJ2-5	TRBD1	TGCAGCGTTGAAGCGAGGGACAGGGTGCGAGAGACCCAGTACTTC	CSVEARDRVRETQYF
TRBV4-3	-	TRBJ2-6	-	TGCGCCAGCAGCCAAGAGCGAGGCCGCATAGCCAAGGTCCTGACTTTC	CASSQERGRIAKVLTF
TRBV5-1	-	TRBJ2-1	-	TGCGCCAGCAGCTTGCTAATGGGGGGACTCAATGAGCAGTTCTTC	CASSLLMGGLNEQFF
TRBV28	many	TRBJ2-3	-	TGTGCCAGCAGTTTGTTCGAGGGGAGTCCTAGCACAGATACGCAGTATTTT	CASSLFEGSPSTDTQYF
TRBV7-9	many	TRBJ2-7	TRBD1	TGTGCCAGCAGTTGGACAGGATCTACAGGCGAGCAGTACTTC	CASSWTGSTGEQYF
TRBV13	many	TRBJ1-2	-	TGTGCCAGCAGCTTAGGGGCAGGGGACCACTATGGCTACACCTTC	CASSLGAGDHYGYTF
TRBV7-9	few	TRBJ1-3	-	TGTGCCAGCAGCTTGTACGGCAGGGCGAGCTCTGGAAACACCATATATTTT	CASSLYGRASSGNTIYF
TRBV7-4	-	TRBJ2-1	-	TGTGCCAGCAGCTTAGGAGCGGAGCCGGACCGTGAAAACAATGAGCAGTTCTTC	CASSLGAEPDRENNEQFF
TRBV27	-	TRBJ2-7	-	TGTGCCAGCAGTTTACGGGACCGCCTTTTGTACTTC	CASSLRDRLLYF
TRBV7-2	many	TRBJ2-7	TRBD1	TGTGCCAGCGGACAGGCGGAGAGCTCCTACGAGCAGTACTTC	CASGQAESSYEQYF
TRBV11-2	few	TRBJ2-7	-	TGTGCCAGCAGCTTAGATCCAATGTGGGACCGGGGAACCTACGAGCAGTACTTC	CASSLDPMWDRGTYEQYF
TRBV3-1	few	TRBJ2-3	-	TGTGCCAGCAGCCGCGCAGGGGCCCCAGATACGCAGTATTTT	CASSRAGAPDTQYF
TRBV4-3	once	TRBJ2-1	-	TGCGCCAGCAGCCAAGATGACGGAGAGGGACACGGGTGGGTCGCTGAGCAGTTCTTC	CASSQDDGEGHGWVAEQFF
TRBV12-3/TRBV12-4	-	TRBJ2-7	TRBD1	TGTGCCAGCACTCTCGACAGGGGGCGCGAAGACGAGCAGTACTTC	CASTLDRGREDEQYF
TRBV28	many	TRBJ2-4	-	TGTGCCAGCAGTTTAAAGGGGGGGGCAAACATTCAGTACTTC	CASSLKGGANIQYF
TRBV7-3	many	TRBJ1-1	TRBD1	TGTGCCAGCAGCGCCCGGGACAGGGGAGAGGACACTGAAGCTTTCTTT	CASSARDRGEDTEAFF
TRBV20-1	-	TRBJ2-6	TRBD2	TGCAGTGCTACCCTACCCGCGGGGGGGCGCTCTGGGGCCAACGTCCTGACTTTC	CSATLPAGGRSGANVLTF
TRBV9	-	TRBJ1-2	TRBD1	TGTGCCAGCAGAGCAGGGACAGGCGGTGGCTACACCTTC	CASRAGTGGGYTF
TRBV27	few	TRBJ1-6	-	TGTGCCAGCAGCCAGGCGAGGGGTTCACCCCTCCACTTT	CASSQARGSPLHF